This TCR beta chain was recovered during a study of CD8 T cells in Susac syndrome. Whole-study findings and limits: That the number of individuals in its TCR sequencing and HLA analysis was relatively small was acknowledged by the study.

Reverse transcription of 0.5 to 1 ug RNA was performed with random hexamers. Amplification of TCR beta CDR3 spanned 54 Vbeta and 13 Jbeta via immunoSEQ multiplex PCR. Via MiXCR, TCRdb re-called the immunoSEQ multiplex PCR reads, giving one row per CDR3 protein. The sample shows a few hundred thousand distinct CDR3 sequences, about 88% of them seen only once. The sequenced target, TCR beta, came from blood CD8+ and CD4+ T cells. The multiple sclerosis controls were treatment-naive patients with relapsing-remitting disease that was stable or active. In regard to this clonotype: Its cognate antigen is unknown.

CDR1 SGHTA and CDR2 FQGTGA come from the germline V gene. CDR3 length: 15 amino acids. Deletions cut 1 base from V and 2 bases from J, with 11 bases between. This sequence was found in a human donor with multiple sclerosis. The rearrangement links TRBV7-3 to TRBJ2-5; a weak D match, TRBD2 (6 bases). Sequencing was done on a sample of CD8+ T cells from PBMCs. CDR3 protein: CASSLIGGVQETQYF. The CDR3 nucleotides read TGTGCCAGCAGCTTAATTGGAGGGGTTCAAGAGACCCAGTACTTC.